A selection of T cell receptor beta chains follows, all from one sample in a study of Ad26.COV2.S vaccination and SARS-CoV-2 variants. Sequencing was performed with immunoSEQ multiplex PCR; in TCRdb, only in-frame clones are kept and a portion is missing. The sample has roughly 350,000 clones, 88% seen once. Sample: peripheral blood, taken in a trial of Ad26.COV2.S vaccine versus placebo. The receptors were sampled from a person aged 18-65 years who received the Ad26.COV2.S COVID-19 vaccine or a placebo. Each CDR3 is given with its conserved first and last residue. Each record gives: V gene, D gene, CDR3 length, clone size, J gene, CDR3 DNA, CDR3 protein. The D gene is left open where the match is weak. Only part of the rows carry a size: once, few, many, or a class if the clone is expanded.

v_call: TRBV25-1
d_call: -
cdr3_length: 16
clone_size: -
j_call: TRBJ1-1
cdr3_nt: TGTGCCAGCAGTGATGATCAATGGGCCATGAACACTGAAGCTTTCTTT
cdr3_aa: CASSDDQWAMNTEAFF

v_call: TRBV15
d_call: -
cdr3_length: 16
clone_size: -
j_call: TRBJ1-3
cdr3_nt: TGTGCCACCAGCAGAGATCGTAGGGGCTCTGGAAACACCATATATTTT
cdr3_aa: CATSRDRRGSGNTIYF

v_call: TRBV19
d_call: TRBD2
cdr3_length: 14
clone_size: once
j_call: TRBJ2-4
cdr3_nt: TGTGCCAGTAGTATAGATCGGGGGGTAAACATTCAGTACTTC
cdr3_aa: CASSIDRGVNIQYF

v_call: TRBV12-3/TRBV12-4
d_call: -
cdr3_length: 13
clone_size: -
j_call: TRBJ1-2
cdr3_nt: TGTGCCAGCAGTTTGAGGGGAACGTATGGCTACACCTTC
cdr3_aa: CASSLRGTYGYTF

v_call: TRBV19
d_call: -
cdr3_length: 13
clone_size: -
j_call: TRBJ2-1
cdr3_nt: TGTGCCAGCAATAAGAGGGGAATGAATGAGCAGTTCTTC
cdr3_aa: CASNKRGMNEQFF

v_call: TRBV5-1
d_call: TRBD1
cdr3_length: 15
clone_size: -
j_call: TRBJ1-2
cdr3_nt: TGCGCCAGCAGCTTGGATGGACAGGGGTGGTATGGCTACACCTTC
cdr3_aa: CASSLDGQGWYGYTF

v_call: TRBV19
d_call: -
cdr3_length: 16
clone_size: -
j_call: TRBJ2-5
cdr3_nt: TGTGCCAGTAGTATTGACGGGAGCGGATACCAAGAGACCCAGTACTTC
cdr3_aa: CASSIDGSGYQETQYF

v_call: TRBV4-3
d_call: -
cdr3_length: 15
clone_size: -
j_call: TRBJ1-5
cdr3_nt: TGCGCCAGCAGCTACGTGCGAGGGAGCAATCAGCCCCAGCATTTT
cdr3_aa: CASSYVRGSNQPQHF

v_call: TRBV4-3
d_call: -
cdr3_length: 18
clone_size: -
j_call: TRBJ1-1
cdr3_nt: TGCGCCAGCAGCCAAGATCTATCGCCTGTTCGTCCGGGAACTGAAGCTTTCTTT
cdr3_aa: CASSQDLSPVRPGTEAFF

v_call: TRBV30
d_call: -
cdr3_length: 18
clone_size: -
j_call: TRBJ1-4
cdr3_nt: TGTGCCTGGAGTGTTTATTATATTCGGGTCAGGGAAGGTGAAAAACTGTTTTTT
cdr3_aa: CAWSVYYIRVREGEKLFF

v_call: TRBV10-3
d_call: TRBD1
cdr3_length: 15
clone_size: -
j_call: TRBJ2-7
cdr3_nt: TGTGCCATCAGCTCTGACAGGGGGCTGGACTACGAGCAGTACTTC
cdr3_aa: CAISSDRGLDYEQYF

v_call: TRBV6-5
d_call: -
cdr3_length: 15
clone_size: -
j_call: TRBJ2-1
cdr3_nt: TGTGCCAGCCCCGGGACTCCAATCACCTACAATGAGCAGTTCTTC
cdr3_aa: CASPGTPITYNEQFF

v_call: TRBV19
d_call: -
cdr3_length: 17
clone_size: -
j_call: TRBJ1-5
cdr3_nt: TGTGCCAGTAGTATGATGGTTCAGTTTGGGGGCAATCAGCCCCAGCATTTT
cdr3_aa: CASSMMVQFGGNQPQHF

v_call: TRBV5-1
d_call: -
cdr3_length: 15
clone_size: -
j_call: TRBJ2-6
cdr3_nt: TGCGCCAGCAGCCCAGGGGCGGCTGGGGCCAACGTCCTGACTTTC
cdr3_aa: CASSPGAAGANVLTF

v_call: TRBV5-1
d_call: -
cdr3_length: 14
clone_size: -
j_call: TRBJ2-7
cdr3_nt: TGCGCCAGCGGCCCCGGCGGGATCTACAGGGAGCAGTACTTC
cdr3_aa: CASGPGGIYREQYF

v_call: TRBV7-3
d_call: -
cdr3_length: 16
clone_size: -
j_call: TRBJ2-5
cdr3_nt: TGTGCCAGCAGCTTAGTTGCGGGAGAGGGGGTAGAGACCCAGTACTTC
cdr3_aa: CASSLVAGEGVETQYF

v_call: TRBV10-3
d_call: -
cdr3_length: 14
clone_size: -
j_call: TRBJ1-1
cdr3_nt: TGTGCCATCTGGGCGGGTGAAGGGGCTAGTGAAGCTTTCTTT
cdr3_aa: CAIWAGEGASEAFF

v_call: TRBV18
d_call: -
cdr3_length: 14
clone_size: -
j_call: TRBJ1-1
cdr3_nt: TGTGCCAGCTCACCACAGGAGTCGAAGACTGAAGCTTTCTTT
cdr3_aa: CASSPQESKTEAFF

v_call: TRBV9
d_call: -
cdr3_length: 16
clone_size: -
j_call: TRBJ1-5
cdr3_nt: TGTGCCAGCAGCGCCGAGGGTGTTAGGGGCGACCAGCCCCAGCATTTT
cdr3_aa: CASSAEGVRGDQPQHF

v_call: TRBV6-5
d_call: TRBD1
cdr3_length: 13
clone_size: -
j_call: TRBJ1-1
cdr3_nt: TGTGCCAGCAGTATAGGGGGCAACACTGAAGCTTTCTTT
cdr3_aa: CASSIGGNTEAFF

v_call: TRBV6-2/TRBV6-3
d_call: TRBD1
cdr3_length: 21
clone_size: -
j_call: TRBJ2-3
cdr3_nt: TGTGCCAGCAGTTACCAAACCGGGACAGGGGGCGCGGTAGCGGGCACAGATACGCAGTATTTT
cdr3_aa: CASSYQTGTGGAVAGTDTQYF